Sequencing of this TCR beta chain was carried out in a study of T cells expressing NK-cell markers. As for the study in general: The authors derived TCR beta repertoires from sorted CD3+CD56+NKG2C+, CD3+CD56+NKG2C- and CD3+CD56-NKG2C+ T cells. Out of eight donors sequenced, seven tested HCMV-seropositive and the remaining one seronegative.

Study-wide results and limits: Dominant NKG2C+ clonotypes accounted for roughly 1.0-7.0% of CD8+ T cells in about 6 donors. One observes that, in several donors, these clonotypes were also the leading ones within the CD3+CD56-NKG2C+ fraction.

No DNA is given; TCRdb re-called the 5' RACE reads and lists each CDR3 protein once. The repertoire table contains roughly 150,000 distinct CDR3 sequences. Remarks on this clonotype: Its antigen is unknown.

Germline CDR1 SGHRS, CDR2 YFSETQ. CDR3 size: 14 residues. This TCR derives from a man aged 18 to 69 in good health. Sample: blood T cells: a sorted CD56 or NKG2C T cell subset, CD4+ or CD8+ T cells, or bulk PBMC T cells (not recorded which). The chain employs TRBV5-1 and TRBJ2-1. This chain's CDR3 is CASSFSSSVNEQFF.